This TCR beta chain was documented in a study of identical twins. Study results and limitations: Clonotypes of the beta chain that were abundant in cord blood carried fewer insertions (memory repertoires showed none).

Template switching supplied a universal primer site; unique molecular identifiers were carried on the cDNA. TCRdb reprocessed the 5' RACE reads via MiXCR and lists one record per CDR3 protein. The sample lists 500,000 or so distinct CDR3 sequences, 13% to 15% occurring once. J was trimmed by 3 bases and V by 4 bases; bases with no gene match: 5. Germline V gene sequence: CDR1 SGHRS, CDR2 YFSETQ. The CDR3 spans 16 residues. Remarks on this clonotype: The antigen remains undetermined.

Only healthy Caucasians were included as donors. The same sample was also used in a study of yellow fever vaccine responses in identical twins. That work adds: The T cell response to vaccination in identical twins was reportedly partly convergent and partly personalized.

The sequenced material came from CD4+ T cells sorted from blood. This sequence originates from a young woman in good health. The V and J genes are TRBV5-1 and TRBJ2-5; 14 bases match TRBD2. CDR3 sequence (DNA): TGCGCCAGCAGCCGAACGGGACTAGCGGGAGAAGAGACCCAGTACTTC. This encodes CASSRTGLAGEETQYF.